This T cell receptor beta chain was recorded in a study of shared clonotypes between healthy human individuals. Overall study: Ranging from 18 to 49 in age, donors were a couple of women and a few men. CD4 naive and CD4 memory each took three plates per donor, while CD8 naive took two and CD8 memory one. Notes on the study in general: Estimated clonotype richness was generally higher in naive than memory subsets.

Here immunoSEQ multiplex PCR was the method, and the copy in TCRdb shows in-frame clones only, minus some. The sample includes about 710,000 clones, roughly 73% seen only once; the top ten take around 1.8%. In the case of this clone: What it binds is not known.

Unmatched junction bases numbered 8, after V lost 8 bases and J lost 6 bases. This CDR3 is 14 amino acids long. The V gene's germline CDR1 is MNHNY and CDR2 SVGAGI (reference sequence). The chain employs TRBV6-6 and TRBJ2-1; 9 nucleotides match TRBD1. The clonotype comes from a young woman in good health. The sequencing input was memory CD4+ T cells sorted from blood. Subset indicated: CD45RA-negative fraction. CDR3 sequence reads: CASQKGTGLNEQFF. The CDR3 DNA is TGTGCCAGCCAAAAGGGGACAGGGCTCAATGAGCAGTTCTTC.